This T cell receptor beta chain was sequenced for a study of response to subunit inactivated influenza vaccine. The CDR3 is made up of 12 amino acids. The junction had 7 bases not matched to a gene; V was cut back by 8 bases and J by 5 bases. CDR1 and CDR2 from the germline V gene are SQVTM and ANQGSEA. TCRdb recomputed calls from the RT-PCR reads with MiXCR, one row per CDR3 protein. In the table there are 500,000 to 700,000 distinct CDR3 sequences, under 30% of which are singletons. The same sample was also used in a study of T cells expressing NK-cell markers. That study reports: For TCR beta, cDNA was produced by 5'RACE template switching with UMIs. The study sequenced eight donors, seven HCMV-seropositive and one seronegative. The share of CD8+ T cells held by dominant NKG2C+ clonotypes was about 1.0-8% in roughly 6 donors. Among a handful of donors, these clonotypes also ranked first in the CD3+CD56-NKG2C+ fraction.

The J gene is TRBJ2-5, the V gene TRBV29-1, with TRBD2 matching over 8 bases. This receptor was taken from a man aged 50 to 60 who received an inactivated influenza vaccine. The source was CD4+ T cells sorted from PBMCs, collected 12 days after vaccination. The CDR3 nucleotides read TGCAGCTCGGGGGGGGGACATGAGACCCAGTACTTC. Encoded protein: CSSGGGHETQYF.